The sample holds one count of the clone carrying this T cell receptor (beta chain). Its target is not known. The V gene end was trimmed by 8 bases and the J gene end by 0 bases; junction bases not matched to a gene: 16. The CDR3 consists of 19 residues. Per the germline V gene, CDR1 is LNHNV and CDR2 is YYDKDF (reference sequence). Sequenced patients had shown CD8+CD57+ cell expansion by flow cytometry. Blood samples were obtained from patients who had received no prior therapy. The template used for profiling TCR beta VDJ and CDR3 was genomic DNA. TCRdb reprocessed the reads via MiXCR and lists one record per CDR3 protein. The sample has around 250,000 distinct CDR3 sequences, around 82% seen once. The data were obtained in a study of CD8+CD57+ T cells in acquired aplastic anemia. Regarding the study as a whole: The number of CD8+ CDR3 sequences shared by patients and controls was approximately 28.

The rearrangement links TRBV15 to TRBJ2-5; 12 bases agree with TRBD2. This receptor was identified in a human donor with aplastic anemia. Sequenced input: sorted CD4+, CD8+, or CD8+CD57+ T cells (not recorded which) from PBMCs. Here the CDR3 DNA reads TGTGCCACCGCCATGAATGGACTAGCGGGAAAGTCGTACCAAGAGACCCAGTACTTC. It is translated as CATAMNGLAGKSYQETQYF.